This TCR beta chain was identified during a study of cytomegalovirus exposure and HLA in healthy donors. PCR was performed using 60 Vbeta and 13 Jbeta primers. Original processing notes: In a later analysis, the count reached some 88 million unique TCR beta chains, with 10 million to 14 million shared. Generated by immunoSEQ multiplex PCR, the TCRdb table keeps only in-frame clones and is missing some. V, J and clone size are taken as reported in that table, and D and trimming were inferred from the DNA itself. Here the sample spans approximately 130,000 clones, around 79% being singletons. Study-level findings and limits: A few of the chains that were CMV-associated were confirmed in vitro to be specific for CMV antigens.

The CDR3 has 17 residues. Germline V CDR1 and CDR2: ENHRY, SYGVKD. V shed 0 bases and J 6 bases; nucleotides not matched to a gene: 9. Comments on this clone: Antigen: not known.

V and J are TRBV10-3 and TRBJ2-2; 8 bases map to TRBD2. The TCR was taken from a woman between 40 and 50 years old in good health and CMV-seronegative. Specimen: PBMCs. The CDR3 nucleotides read TGTGCCATCAGTGAGTCGACGCAGCGGGGGATCCCCGGGGAGCTGTTTTTT. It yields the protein CAISESTQRGIPGELFF.